This is a list of T cell receptor beta chains from one sample in a study of T cells after yellow fever vaccination. TCRdb passed the 5' RACE reads through MiXCR, listing each CDR3 protein once. Of 600,000 to 750,000 distinct CDR3 sequences listed, roughly 12% were seen once; the top ten hold under 15%. The sequencing here drew on PBMCs, taken on the day of the yellow fever booster vaccination. These receptors all come from a man aged 25 to 45 who received the YFV17D yellow fever vaccine. The conserved cysteine and the conserved F or W are not part of the CDR3 here. The order of the fields is clone size, V gene, J gene, CDR3 protein. Clone size is not always given. Where it is, it says once, few, many or a class for expanded clones.

clone size: .; V gene: TRBV30; J gene: TRBJ2-5; CDR3 protein: AWGGSPQY
clone size: .; V gene: TRBV25-1; J gene: TRBJ2-2; CDR3 protein: ASTVTGRNTGELF
clone size: few; V gene: TRBV7-2; J gene: TRBJ1-1; CDR3 protein: ASSLRDRTEAF
clone size: .; V gene: TRBV20-1; J gene: TRBJ2-1; CDR3 protein: SVHRPGLAGGPQF
clone size: few; V gene: TRBV5-6; J gene: TRBJ1-1; CDR3 protein: ASSLFYSNTEAF
clone size: .; V gene: TRBV27; J gene: TRBJ2-7; CDR3 protein: ASSFTPSYEQY
clone size: .; V gene: TRBV28; J gene: TRBJ1-2; CDR3 protein: ASSKEGTTGYT
clone size: .; V gene: TRBV4-3; J gene: TRBJ2-5; CDR3 protein: ASSQNTWGETQY
clone size: .; V gene: TRBV24-1; J gene: TRBJ2-1; CDR3 protein: ATSDIREQF
clone size: .; V gene: TRBV6-5; J gene: TRBJ2-1; CDR3 protein: ASSYSNWGDGYNEQF
clone size: .; V gene: TRBV20-1; J gene: TRBJ1-2; CDR3 protein: SARQGNGYT
clone size: .; V gene: TRBV5-8; J gene: TRBJ2-1; CDR3 protein: ASSLEGGRLVQF
clone size: few; V gene: TRBV12-3/TRBV12-4; J gene: TRBJ2-3; CDR3 protein: ASSFPSGGGTDTQY
clone size: .; V gene: TRBV10-3; J gene: TRBJ2-1; CDR3 protein: AISELGGSEQF
clone size: few; V gene: TRBV5-1; J gene: TRBJ1-2; CDR3 protein: ASSIDIANYGYT
clone size: .; V gene: TRBV5-1; J gene: TRBJ2-7; CDR3 protein: ASSLGLAGNGEQY
clone size: many; V gene: TRBV7-9; J gene: TRBJ1-4; CDR3 protein: ASSNSSRDMDKKLF
clone size: many; V gene: TRBV6-5; J gene: TRBJ1-1; CDR3 protein: ASSYTWDRPNTEAF
clone size: .; V gene: TRBV5-6; J gene: TRBJ2-1; CDR3 protein: ASSSLYGLAGVHNEQF
clone size: few; V gene: TRBV7-2; J gene: TRBJ2-3; CDR3 protein: ASSYQGADTQY
clone size: .; V gene: TRBV20-1; J gene: TRBJ1-6; CDR3 protein: SARDRGRRGDSPLH
clone size: .; V gene: TRBV18; J gene: TRBJ2-1; CDR3 protein: ASSPPRTVNNEQF
clone size: few; V gene: TRBV6-1; J gene: TRBJ2-1; CDR3 protein: ASPSTSGRANEQF
clone size: few; V gene: TRBV4-3; J gene: TRBJ2-1; CDR3 protein: ASSQGGLAVGEQF
clone size: few; V gene: TRBV29-1; J gene: TRBJ2-3; CDR3 protein: SVGPGRITDTQY
clone size: few; V gene: TRBV15; J gene: TRBJ1-2; CDR3 protein: ATSRTSPRLGGYT
clone size: .; V gene: TRBV18; J gene: TRBJ2-1; CDR3 protein: ASSPQSSSGSYNEQF
clone size: few; V gene: TRBV19; J gene: TRBJ2-7; CDR3 protein: ASSQQGTDEQY
clone size: .; V gene: TRBV20-1; J gene: TRBJ2-3; CDR3 protein: SARSSGATDTQY
clone size: .; V gene: TRBV7-2; J gene: TRBJ2-5; CDR3 protein: ASSPVAGIQETQY
clone size: few; V gene: TRBV19; J gene: TRBJ1-5; CDR3 protein: ASSPRDNNQPQH
clone size: few; V gene: TRBV20-1; J gene: TRBJ2-7; CDR3 protein: SARVGPGEQY